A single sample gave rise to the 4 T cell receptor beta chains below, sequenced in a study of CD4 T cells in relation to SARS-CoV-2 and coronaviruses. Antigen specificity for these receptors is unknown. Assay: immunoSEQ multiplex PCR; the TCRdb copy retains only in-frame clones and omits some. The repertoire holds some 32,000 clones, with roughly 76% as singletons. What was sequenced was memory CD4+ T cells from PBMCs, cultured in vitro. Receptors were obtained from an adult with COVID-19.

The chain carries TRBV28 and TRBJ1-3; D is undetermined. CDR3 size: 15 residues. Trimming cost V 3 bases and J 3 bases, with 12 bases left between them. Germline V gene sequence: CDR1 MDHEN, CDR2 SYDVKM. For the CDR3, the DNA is TGTGCCAGCAGTTTTGGAGTCCAGATTGGAAACACCATATATTTT. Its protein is CASSFGVQIGNTIYF.

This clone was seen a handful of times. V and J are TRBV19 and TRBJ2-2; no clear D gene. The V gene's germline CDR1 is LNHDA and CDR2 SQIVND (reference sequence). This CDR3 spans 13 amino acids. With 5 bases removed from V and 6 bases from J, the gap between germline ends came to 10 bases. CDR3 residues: CASSSLGSGELFF. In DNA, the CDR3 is TGTGCCAGTAGTTCTCTGGGATCCGGGGAGCTGTTTTTT.

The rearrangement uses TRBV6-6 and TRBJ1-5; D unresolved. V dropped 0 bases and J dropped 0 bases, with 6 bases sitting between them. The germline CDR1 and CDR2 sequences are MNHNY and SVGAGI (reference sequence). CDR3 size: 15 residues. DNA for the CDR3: TGTGCCAGCAGTTACTCGAGCACTAGCAATCAGCCCCAGCATTTT. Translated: CASSYSSTSNQPQHF.

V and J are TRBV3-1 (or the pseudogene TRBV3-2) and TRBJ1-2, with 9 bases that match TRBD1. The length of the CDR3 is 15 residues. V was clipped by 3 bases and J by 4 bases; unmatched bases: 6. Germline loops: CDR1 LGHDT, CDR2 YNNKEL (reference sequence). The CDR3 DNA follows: TGTGCCAGCAGCCAGACAGGGGGAACAAGCTATGGCTACACCTTC. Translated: CASSQTGGTSYGYTF.